Given below is one TCR beta chain in context. CDR1 is LGHDT, CDR2 YNNKEL, per germline (reference sequence). The CDR3 consists of 15 residues. V was pared by 0 bases and J by 4 bases, with 6 bases of the junction left unmatched. TCRdb's copy holds only in-frame clones and misses some; the assay was immunoSEQ multiplex PCR. The sample shows under 300,000 clones, 86% of them seen only once. The data stem from a study of blood T cell repertoires in COVID-19. Input material: peripheral blood. The chain carries TRBV3-1 (or the pseudogene TRBV3-2) and TRBJ2-7, with 7 bases aligning to TRBD1. The clonotype comes from a woman in her 70s with COVID-19, enrolled during active disease. As DNA, the CDR3 is TGTGCCAGCAGCCAAGAGGGGACAGAAGTTTACGAGCAGTACTTC. Translation: CASSQEGTEVYEQYF.